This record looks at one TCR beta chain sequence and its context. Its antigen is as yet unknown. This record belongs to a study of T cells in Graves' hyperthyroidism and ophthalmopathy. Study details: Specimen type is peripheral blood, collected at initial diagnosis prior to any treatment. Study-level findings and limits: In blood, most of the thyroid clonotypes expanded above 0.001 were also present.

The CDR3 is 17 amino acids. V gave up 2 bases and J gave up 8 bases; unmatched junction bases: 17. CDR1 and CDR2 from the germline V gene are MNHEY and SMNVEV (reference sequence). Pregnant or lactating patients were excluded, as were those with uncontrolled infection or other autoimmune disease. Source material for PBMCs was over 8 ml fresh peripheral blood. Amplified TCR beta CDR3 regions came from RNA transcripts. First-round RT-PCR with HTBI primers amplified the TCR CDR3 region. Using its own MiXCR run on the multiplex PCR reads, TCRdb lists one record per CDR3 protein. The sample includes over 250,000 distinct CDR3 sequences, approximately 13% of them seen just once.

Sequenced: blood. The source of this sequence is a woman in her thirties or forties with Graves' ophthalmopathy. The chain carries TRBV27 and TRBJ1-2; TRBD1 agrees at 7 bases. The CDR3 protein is CASSLSQGGVKGLGYTF. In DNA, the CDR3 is TGTGCCAGCAGTTTAAGTCAGGGGGGGGTTAAGGGCTTGGGCTACACCTTC.